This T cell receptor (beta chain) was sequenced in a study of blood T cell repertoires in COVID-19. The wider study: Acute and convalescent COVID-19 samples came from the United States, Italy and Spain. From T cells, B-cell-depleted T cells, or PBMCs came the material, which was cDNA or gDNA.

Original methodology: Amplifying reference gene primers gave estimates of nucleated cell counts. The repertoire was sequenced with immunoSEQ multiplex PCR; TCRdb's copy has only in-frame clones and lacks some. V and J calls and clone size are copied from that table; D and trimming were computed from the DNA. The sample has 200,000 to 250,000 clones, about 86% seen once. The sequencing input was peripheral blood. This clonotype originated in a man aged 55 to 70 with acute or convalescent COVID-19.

CDR3 region: CASSRTGVYEQYF. The DNA of the CDR3 is TGTGCCAGCAGTAGGACAGGGGTCTACGAGCAGTACTTC. The rearrangement links TRBV6-5 to TRBJ2-7; 9 positions match TRBD1. Germline V CDR1 and CDR2: MNHEY, SVGAGI. The CDR3 is 13 residues long. With 5 bases clipped from V and 3 bases from J, the junction kept 2 bases outside the gene matches.